This T cell receptor (beta chain) was identified in a study of shared T cell receptors in the human thymus. Clones were read by immunoSEQ multiplex PCR, and TCRdb kept only the in-frame ones, dropping some. The table lists some 720,000 clones, 85% to 90% of them singletons, with 0.008% to 0.011% in the top ten. V was trimmed by 2 bases and J by 3 bases, leaving 10 bases between them. CDR1 is LNHDA and CDR2 is SQIVND in the germline V gene (reference sequence). This CDR3 has 14 amino acids. The sample also formed part of further work on human thymus T cells. From that second work: Resections removed during corrective heart surgery provided the thymus tissue used.

The chain combines TRBV19 with TRBJ2-5; D gene ambiguous. Sequencing used thymocytes. The origin of this receptor is a boy in the first two years of life with a congenital heart defect. The CDR3 coding sequence is TGTGCCAGTAGTATAAGGCGGTGGGAAGAGACCCAGTACTTC. Residues: CASSIRRWEETQYF.